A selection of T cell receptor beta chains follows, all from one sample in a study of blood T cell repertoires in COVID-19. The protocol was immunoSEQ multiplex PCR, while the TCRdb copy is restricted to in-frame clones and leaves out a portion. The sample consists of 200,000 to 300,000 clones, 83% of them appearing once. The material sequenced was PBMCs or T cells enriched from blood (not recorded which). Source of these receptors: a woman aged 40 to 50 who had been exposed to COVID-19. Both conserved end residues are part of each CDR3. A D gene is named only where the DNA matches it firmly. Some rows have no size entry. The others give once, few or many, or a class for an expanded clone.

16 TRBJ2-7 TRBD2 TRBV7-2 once TGTGCCAGCAGCCCTCGGACTAGCGGGGATCTTCGGGAGCAGTACTTC CASSPRTSGDLREQYF
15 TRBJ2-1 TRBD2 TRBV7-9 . TGTGCCAGCAGCCTCCGGGGGGGGTTTCTAGATGAGCAGTTCTTC CASSLRGGFLDEQFF
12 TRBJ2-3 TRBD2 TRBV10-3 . TGTGCCATCTGGGCCCTCGGGGGGTCGCAGTATTTT CAIWALGGSQYF
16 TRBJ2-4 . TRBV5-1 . TGCGCCAGCAGCCCGGATGCCCGGCAGGGCAAAAACATTCAGTACTTC CASSPDARQGKNIQYF
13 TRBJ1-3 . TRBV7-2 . TGTGCCAGCAGCTTCCCCTTCGGAAACACCATATATTTT CASSFPFGNTIYF
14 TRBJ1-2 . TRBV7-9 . TGTGCCAGCAGCTCGTTCGACAAGTATGGAACCTACACCTTC CASSSFDKYGTYTF
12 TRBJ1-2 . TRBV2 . TGTGCCAGCAGTGATGGCGGATATGGCTACACCTTC CASSDGGYGYTF
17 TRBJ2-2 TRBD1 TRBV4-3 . TGCGCCAGCAGCCAAGCCGCACAGGGGGCCTACACCGGGGAGCTGTTTTTT CASSQAAQGAYTGELFF
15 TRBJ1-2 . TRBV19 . TGTGCCAGTAGTATCGCTACCGGGAGGAGCTATGGCTACACCTTC CASSIATGRSYGYTF
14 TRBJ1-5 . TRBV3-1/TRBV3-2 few TGTGCCAACCCAGGAAGGGGGGGCGCTCAGCCCCAGCATTTT CANPGRGGAQPQHF
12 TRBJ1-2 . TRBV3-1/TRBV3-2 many TGTGCCACCCAAGGGGGTGACTATGGCTACACCTTC CATQGGDYGYTF
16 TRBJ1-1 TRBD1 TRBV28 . TGTGCCAGCAGCTCCCCGACAGGGGCCGAGGGCACTGAAGCTTTCTTT CASSSPTGAEGTEAFF
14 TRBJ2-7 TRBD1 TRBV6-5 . TGTGCCAGCAGCCTTAGGACAGGCTCGGCCGAGCAGTACTTC CASSLRTGSAEQYF
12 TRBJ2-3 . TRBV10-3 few TGTGCCGCCCAGACAGACTTGGATACGCAGTATTTT CAAQTDLDTQYF
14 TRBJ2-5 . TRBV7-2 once TGTGCCAGCAGCCCCCGGGCGGGAATAGAGACCCAGTACTTC CASSPRAGIETQYF
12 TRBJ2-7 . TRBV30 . TGTGCCTGGAGCGACAACTCCTACGAGCAGTACTTC CAWSDNSYEQYF